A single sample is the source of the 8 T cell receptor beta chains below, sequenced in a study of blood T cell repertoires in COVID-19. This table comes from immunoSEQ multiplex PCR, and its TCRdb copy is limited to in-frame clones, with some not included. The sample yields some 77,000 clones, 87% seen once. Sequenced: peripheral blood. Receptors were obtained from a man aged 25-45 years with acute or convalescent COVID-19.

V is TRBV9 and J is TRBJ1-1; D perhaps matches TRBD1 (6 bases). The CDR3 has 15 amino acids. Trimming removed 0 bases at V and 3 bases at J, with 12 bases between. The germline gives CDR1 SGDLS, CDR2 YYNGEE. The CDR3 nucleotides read TGTGCCAGCAGCGTAGAACAGGGATCGTACACTGAAGCTTTCTTT. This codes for CASSVEQGSYTEAFF.

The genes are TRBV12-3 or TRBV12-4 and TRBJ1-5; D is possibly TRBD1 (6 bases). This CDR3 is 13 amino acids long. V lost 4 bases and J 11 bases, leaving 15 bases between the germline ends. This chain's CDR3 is CASSWEQGLTQHF. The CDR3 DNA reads TGTGCCAGCAGTTGGGAACAGGGTCTGACCCAGCATTTT.

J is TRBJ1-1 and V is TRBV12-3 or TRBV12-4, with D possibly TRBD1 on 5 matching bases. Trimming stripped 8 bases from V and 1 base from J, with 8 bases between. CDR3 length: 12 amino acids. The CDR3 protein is CASLGQNTEAFF. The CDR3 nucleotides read TGTGCCAGCCTGGGGCAGAACACTGAAGCTTTCTTT.

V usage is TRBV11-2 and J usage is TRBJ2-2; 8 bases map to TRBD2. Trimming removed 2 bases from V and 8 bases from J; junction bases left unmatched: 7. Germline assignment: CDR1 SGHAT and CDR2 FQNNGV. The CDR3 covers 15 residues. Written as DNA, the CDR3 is TGTGCCAGCAGCTTACCGGTTAGCGGGAAAGGGGAGCTGTTTTTT. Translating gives CASSLPVSGKGELFF.

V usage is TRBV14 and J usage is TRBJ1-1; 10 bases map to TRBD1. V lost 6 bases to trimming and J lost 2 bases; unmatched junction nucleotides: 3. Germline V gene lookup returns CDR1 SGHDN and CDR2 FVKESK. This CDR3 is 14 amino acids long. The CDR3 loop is CASRQTGGNTEAFF. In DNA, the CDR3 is TGTGCCAGCAGACAGACAGGGGGCAACACTGAAGCTTTCTTT.

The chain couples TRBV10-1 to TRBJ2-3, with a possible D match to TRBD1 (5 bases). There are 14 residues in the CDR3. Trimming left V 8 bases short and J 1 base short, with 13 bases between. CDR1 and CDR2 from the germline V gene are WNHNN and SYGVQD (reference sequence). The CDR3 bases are TGCGCCAGCCGCCCAGGGTTGGGCACAGATACGCAGTATTTT. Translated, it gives CASRPGLGTDTQYF.

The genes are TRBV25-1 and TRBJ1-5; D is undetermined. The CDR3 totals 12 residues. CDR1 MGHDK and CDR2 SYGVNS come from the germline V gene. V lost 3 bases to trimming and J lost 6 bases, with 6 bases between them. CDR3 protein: CASSDTGQPQHF. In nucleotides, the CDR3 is TGTGCCAGCAGTGATACCGGTCAGCCCCAGCATTTT.

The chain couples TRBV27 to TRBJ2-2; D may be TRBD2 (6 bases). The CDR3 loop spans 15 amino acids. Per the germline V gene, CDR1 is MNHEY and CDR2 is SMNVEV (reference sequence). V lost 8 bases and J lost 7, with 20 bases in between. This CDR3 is CASFPSGGSVGELFF. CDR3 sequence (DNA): TGTGCCAGCTTTCCATCCGGAGGGAGTGTCGGGGAGCTGTTTTTT.